This T cell receptor (beta chain) was retrieved from a study of cytomegalovirus exposure and HLA in healthy donors. From germline, CDR1 is LNHDA and CDR2 SQIVND (reference sequence). The CDR3 is 16 amino acids. Trimming removed 3 bases from V and 6 bases from J, with 17 bases in between. The PCR made use of 60 Vbeta and 13 Jbeta primers. Data came from immunoSEQ multiplex PCR; TCRdb stores just in-frame clones and leaves some out. Of some 130,000 clones listed, about 86% were seen once; the top ten hold 4% to 6.5%. Material: PBMCs. V is TRBV19 and J is TRBJ2-2; maybe TRBD1 (6 bases). The sequence derives from a woman aged 25-40 years in good health and CMV-seronegative. CDR3 in amino acids: CASSMGAGWFAGELFF. DNA for the CDR3: TGTGCCAGTAGTATGGGGGCAGGGTGGTTTGCCGGGGAGCTGTTTTTT.